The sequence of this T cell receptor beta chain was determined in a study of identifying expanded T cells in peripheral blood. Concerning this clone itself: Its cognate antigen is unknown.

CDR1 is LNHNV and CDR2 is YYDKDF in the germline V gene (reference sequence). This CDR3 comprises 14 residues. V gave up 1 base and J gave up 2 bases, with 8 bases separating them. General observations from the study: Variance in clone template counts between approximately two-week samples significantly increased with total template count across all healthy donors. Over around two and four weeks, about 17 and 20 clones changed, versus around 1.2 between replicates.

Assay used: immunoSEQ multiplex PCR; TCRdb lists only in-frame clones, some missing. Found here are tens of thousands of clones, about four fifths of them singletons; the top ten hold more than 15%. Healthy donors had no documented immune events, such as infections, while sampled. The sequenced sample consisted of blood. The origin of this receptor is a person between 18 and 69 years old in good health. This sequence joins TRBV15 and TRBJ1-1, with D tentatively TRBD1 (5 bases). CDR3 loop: CATSRAGSNTEAFF. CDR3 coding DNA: TGTGCCACCAGCAGAGCAGGGAGTAACACTGAAGCTTTCTTT.